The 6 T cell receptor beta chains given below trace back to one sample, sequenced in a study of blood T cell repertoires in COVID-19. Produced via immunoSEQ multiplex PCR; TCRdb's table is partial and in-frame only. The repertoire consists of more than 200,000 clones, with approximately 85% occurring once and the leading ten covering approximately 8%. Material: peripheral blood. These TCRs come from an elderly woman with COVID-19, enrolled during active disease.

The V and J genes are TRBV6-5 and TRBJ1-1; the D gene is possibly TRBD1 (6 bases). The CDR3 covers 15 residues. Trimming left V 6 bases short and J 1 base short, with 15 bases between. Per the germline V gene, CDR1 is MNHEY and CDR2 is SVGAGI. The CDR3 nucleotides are TGTGCCAGCAGAAAAGGTGGGGGCCGGAACACTGAAGCTTTCTTT. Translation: CASRKGGGRNTEAFF.

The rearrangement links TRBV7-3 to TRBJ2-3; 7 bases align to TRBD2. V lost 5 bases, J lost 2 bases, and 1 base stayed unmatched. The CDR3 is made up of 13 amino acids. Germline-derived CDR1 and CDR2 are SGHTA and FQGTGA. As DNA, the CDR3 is TGTGCCAGCAGCCTAGCGGCCACAGATACGCAGTATTTT. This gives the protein CASSLAATDTQYF.

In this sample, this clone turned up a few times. The CDR3: CASSATGAYGYTF. In DNA, the CDR3 is TGTGCCAGCTCAGCCACAGGGGCCTATGGCTACACCTTC. This chain links TRBV18 with TRBJ1-2; TRBD1 matches 7 bases. This CDR3 spans 13 amino acids. V was pared by 5 bases and J by 4 bases, with 4 bases of the junction left unmatched. CDR1 KGHSH and CDR2 LQKENI come from the germline V gene. Looking up the rest from reference TRBV18 and TRBJ1-2 gives the full variable domain: NAGVMQNPRHLVRRRGQEARLRCSPMKGHSHVYWYRQLPEEGLKFMVYLQKENIIDESGMPKERFSAEFPKEGPSILRIQQVVRGDSAAYFCASSATGAYGYTFGSGTRLTVV.

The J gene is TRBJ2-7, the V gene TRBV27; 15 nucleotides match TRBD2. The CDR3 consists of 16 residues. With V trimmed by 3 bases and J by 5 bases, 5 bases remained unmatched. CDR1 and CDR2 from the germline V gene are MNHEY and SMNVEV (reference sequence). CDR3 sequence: CASSLRGLAGGHEQYF. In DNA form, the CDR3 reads TGTGCCAGCAGTTTGAGGGGACTAGCGGGGGGCCACGAGCAGTACTTC.

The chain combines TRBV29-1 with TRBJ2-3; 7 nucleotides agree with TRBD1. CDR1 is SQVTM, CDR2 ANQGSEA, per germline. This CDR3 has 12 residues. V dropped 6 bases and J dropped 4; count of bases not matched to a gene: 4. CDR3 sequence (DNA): TGCAGCGTCGACAGGGATGCAGATACGCAGTATTTT. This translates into CSVDRDADTQYF.

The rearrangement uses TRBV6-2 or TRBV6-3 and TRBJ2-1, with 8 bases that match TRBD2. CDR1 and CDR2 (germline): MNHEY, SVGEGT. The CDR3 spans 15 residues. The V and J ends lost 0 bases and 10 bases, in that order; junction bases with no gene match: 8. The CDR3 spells CASSYSGLAGREQFF. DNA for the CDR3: TGTGCCAGCAGTTACTCGGGCCTAGCGGGTAGAGAGCAGTTCTTC.